This T cell receptor (beta chain) was captured by sequencing in a study of CD8+ T cells in alopecia areata. Study-level findings and limits: Affected scalp, especially in alopecia totalis/universalis, had a higher clonality than normal scalp did. In scalp samples, resident alphabeta T cells of normal skin are also sequenced. Patients shared TCRs less clearly than mice did, possibly owing to HLA.

V lost 7 bases to trimming and J lost 8 bases, with 11 bases between them. This CDR3 spans 11 amino acids. Germline assignment: CDR1 PRHDT and CDR2 FYEKMQ (reference sequence). RNA was isolated and reverse transcribed to cDNA, the sequencing template. The data were produced by immunoSEQ multiplex PCR, yet TCRdb's version contains in-frame clones alone and is incomplete. The table has roughly 140,000 clones, approximately 60% seen once. It was from PBMCs that CD4+ and CD8+ T cells were sorted. This clone was seen a handful of times. Its antigen is not identified. Sequencing was done on a sample of CD8+ T cells sorted from blood. This rearrangement joins TRBV13 to TRBJ1-2; D is unresolved. The source of this sequence is a human donor in good health. The CDR3 DNA is TGTGCCAGCACTGTTCAGGAAGGCTACACCTTC. Translated, it gives CASTVQEGYTF.